The T cell receptor (beta chain) described here comes from a study of T cells in Graves' hyperthyroidism and ophthalmopathy. Amplified TCR beta CDR3 regions derived from RNA transcripts. Initially, a first-round RT-PCR of the TCR CDR3 employed the HTBI primer set. Each CDR3 protein gets one entry after TCRdb re-called the multiplex PCR reads with MiXCR. The table lists fewer than 850,000 distinct CDR3 sequences, 15% to 20% of them singletons. This clonotype has only a few counts. The CDR3 totals 15 residues. J was trimmed by 2 bases and V by 1 base; bases with no gene match: 4. Germline-derived CDR1 and CDR2 are SGHTA and FQGNSA.

This TCR was sampled from a man between 45 and 60 years old with Graves' hyperthyroidism. The chain recombines TRBV7-2 with TRBJ1-2, with 7 bases fitting TRBD1. The sequenced sample consisted of blood. This CDR3 is CASSLGGTANYGYTF. The CDR3 region has the DNA TGTGCCAGCAGCTTAGGGGGGACAGCCAACTATGGCTACACCTTC.